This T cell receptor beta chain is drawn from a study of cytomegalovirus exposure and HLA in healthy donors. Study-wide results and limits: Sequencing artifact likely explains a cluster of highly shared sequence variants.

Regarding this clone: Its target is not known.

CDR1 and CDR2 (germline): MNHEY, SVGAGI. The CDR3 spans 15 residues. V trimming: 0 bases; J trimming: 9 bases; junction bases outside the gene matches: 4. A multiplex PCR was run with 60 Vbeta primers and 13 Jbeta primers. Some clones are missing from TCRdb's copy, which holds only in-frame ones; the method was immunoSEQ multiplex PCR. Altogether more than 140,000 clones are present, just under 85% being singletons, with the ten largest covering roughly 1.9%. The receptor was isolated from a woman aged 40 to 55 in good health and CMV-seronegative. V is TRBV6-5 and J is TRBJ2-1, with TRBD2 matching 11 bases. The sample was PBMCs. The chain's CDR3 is CASSYSGTSGPEQFF. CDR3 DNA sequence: TGTGCCAGCAGTTACTCAGGGACTAGCGGCCCTGAGCAGTTCTTC.